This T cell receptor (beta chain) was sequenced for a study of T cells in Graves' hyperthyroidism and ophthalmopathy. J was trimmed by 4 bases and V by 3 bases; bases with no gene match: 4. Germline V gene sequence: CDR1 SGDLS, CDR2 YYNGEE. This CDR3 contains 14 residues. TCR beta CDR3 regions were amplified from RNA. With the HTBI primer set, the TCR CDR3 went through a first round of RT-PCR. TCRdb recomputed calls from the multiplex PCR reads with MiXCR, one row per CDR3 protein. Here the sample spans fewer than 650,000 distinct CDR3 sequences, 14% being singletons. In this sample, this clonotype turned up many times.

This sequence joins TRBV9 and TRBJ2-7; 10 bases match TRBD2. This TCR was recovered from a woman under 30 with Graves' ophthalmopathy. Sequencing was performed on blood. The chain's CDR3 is CASSGSGRAYEQYF. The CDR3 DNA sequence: TGTGCCAGCAGCGGAAGCGGGAGGGCTTACGAGCAGTACTTC.